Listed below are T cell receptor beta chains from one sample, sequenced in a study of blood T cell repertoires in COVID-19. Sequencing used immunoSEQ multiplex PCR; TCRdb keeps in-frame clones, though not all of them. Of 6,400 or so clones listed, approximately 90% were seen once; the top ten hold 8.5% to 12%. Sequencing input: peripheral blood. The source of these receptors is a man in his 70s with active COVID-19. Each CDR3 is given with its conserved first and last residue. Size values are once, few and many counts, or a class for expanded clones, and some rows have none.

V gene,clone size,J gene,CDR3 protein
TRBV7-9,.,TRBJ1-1,CASSLALRNTEAFF
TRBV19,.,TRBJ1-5,CASSSQGVSNQPQHF
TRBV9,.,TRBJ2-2,CASSPRGGSNGELFF
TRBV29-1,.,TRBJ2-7,CSVEDLLGGAYEQYF
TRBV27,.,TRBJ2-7,CASSLGGSSYEQYF
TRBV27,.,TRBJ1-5,CASSMDRGGNQPQHF
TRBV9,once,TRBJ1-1,CASSVPTGALNTEAFF
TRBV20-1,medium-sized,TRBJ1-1,CSAFEGNEAFF
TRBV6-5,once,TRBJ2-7,CASRGRFSSYEQYF
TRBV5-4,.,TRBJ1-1,CASSSTGGNTEAFF
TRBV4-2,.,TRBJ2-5,CASSQPLLGGGVGQETQYF
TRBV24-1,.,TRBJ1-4,CATSDYQGLGEKLFF
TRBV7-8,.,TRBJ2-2,CASSFGGTNTGELFF
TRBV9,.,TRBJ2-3,CASSVRGASTDTQYF
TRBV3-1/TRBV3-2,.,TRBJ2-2,CASSPSRWLAGVTNTGELFF